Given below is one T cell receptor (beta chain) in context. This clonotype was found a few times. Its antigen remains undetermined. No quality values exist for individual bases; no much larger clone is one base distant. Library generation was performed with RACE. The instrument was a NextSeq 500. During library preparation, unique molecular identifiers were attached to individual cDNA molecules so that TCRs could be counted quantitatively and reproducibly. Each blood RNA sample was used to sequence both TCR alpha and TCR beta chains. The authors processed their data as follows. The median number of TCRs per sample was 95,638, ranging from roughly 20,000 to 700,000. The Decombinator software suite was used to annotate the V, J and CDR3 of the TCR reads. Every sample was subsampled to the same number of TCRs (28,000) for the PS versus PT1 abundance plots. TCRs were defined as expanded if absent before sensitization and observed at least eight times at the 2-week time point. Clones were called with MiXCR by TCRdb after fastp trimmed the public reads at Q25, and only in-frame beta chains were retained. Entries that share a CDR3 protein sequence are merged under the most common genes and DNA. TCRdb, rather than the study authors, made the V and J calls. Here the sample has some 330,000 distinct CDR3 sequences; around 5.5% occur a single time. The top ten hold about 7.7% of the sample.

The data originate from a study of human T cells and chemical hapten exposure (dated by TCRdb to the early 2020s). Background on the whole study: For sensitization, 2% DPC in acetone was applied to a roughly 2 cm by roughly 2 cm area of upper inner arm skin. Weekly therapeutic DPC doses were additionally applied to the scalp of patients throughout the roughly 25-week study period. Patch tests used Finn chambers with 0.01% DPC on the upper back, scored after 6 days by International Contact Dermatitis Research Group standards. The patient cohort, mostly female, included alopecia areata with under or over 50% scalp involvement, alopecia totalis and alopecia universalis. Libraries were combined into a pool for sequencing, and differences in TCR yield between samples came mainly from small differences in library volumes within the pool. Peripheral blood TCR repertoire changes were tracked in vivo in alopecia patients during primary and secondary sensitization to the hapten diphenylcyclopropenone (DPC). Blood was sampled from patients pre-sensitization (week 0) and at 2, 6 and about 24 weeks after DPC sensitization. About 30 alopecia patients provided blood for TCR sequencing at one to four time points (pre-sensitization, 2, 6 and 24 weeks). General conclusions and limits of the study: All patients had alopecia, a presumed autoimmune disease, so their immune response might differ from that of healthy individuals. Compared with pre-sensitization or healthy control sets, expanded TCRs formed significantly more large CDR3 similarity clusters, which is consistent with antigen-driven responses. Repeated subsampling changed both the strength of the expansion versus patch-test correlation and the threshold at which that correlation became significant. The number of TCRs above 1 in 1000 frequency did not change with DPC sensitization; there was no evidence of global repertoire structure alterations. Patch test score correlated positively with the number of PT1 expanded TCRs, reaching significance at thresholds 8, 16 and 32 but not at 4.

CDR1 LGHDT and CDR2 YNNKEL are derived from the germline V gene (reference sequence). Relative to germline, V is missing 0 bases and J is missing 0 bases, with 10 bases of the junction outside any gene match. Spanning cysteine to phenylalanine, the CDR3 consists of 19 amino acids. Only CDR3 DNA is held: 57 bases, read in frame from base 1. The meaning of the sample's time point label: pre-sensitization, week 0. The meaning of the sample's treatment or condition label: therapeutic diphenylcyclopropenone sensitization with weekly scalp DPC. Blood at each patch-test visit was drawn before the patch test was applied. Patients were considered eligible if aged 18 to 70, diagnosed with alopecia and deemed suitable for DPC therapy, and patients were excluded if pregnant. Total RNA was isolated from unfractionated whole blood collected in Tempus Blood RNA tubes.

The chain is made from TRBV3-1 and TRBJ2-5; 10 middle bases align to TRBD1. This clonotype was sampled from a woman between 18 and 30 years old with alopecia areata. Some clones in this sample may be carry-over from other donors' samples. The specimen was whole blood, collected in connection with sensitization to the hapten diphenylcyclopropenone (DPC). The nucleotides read TGTGCCAGCAGCCAAGACTGGACAGGGGGGGTAACGGACCAAGAGACCCAGTACTTC. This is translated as CASSQDWTGGVTDQETQYF.